This T cell receptor beta chain comes out of a study of cytomegalovirus exposure and HLA in healthy donors. Study results and caveats: 16,951 TCR beta sequences were associated with HLA alleles at 0.05 false discovery rate in a later analysis. For TCR beta chains, V- and J-gene trimming was later linked to a missense DCLRE1C variant. Links to common viral pathogens appeared, in a later analysis, for several of the most significant clusters. Per a prior analysis, the majority of TCR beta V segments were productive roughly 87% or roughly 30% of the time.

Notes on this clone: Its target is unknown.

The CDR3 spans 13 residues. The ends lost 4 bases at V and 7 bases at J; junction bases unmatched: 4. In germline, CDR1 is SGHTA, CDR2 FQGNSA. 60 Vbeta and 13 Jbeta primers were used in PCR. The method was immunoSEQ multiplex PCR; TCRdb's version includes in-frame clones alone and lacks a portion of them. This table has over 150,000 clones, 78% appearing once. The sequence derives from a woman aged 50 to 60 in good health and CMV-seropositive. The chain couples TRBV7-2 to TRBJ2-1; 7 bases agree with TRBD2. The sequencing sample was made of PBMCs. The chain's CDR3 is CASSSPGRNEQFF. In DNA, the CDR3 is TGTGCCAGCAGCTCACCCGGGAGGAATGAGCAGTTCTTC.